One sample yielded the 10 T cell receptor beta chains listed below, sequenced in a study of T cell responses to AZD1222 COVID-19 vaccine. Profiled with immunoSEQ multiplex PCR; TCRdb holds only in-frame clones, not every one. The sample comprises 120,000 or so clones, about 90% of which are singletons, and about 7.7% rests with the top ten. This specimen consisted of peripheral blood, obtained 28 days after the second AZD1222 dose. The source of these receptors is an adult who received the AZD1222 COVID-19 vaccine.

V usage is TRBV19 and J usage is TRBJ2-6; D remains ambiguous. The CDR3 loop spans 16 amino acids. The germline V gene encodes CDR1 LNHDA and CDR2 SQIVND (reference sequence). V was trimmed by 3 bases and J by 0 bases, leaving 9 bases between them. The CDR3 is CASSIRIASGANVLTF. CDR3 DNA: TGTGCCAGTAGTATTAGGATAGCCTCTGGGGCCAACGTCCTGACTTTC.

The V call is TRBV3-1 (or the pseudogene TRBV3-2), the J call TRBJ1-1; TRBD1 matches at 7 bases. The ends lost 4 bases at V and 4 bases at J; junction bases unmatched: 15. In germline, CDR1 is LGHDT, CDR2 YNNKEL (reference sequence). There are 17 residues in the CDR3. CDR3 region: CASSLEWRGRRGTEAFF. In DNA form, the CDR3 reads TGTGCCAGCAGCCTCGAATGGAGGGGGCGAAGGGGCACTGAAGCTTTCTTT.

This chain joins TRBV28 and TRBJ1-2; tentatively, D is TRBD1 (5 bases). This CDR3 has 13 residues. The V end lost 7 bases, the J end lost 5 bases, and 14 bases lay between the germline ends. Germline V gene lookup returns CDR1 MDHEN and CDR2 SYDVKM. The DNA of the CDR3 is TGTGCCAGCAAACAGGAGGATCGTTATGGCTACACCTTC. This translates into CASKQEDRYGYTF.

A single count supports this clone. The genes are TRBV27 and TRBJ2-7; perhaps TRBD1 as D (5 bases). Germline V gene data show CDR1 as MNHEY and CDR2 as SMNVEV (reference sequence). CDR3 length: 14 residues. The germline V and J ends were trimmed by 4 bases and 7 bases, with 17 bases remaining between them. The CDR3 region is CASSSLPTVWEQYF. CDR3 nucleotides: TGTGCCAGCAGTTCCCTCCCGACAGTATGGGAGCAGTACTTC.

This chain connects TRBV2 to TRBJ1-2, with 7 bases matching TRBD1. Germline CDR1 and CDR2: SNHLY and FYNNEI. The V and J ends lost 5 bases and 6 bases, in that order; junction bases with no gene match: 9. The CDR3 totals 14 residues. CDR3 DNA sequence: TGTGCCAGCAGTTTACAGTCGACAGGGCATGGCTACACCTTC. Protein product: CASSLQSTGHGYTF.

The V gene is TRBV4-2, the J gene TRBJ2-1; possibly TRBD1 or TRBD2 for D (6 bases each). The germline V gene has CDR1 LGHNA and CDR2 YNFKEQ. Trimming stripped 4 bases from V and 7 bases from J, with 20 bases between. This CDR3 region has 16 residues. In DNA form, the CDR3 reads TGTGCCAGCAGCCTCCAGGGTAGCGGAACAGGGAATGAGCAGTTCTTC. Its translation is CASSLQGSGTGNEQFF.

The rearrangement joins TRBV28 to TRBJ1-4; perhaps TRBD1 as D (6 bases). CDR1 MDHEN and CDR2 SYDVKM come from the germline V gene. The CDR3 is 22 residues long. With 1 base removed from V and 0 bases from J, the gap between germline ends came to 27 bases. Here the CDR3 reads CASSLSLAYRAPGASTNEKLFF. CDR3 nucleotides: TGTGCCAGCAGTTTATCCTTGGCCTACAGGGCCCCCGGGGCCTCAACTAATGAAAAACTGTTTTTT.

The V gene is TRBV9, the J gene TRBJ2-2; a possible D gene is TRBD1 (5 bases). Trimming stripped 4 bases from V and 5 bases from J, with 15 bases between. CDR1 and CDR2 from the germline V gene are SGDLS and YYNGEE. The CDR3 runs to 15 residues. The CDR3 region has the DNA TGTGCCAGCAGCCCTTTGGCAGGGCGGACCGGGGAGCTGTTTTTT. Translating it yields CASSPLAGRTGELFF.

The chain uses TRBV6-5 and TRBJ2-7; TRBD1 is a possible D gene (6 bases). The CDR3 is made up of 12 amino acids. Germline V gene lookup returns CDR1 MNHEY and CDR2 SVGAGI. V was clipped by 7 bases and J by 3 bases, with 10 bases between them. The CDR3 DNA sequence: TGTGCCAGCAAGGACAGCAACTACGAGCAGTACTTC. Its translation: CASKDSNYEQYF.

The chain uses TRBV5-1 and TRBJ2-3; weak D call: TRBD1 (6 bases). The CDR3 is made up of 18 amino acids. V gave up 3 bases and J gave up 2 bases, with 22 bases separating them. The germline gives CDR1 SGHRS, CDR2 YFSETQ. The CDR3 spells CASSYQPNTGQTTDTQYF. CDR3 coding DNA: TGCGCCAGCAGCTACCAGCCAAACACAGGGCAGACCACAGATACGCAGTATTTT.